This T cell receptor beta chain was recovered during a study of beta chain features in type 1 diabetes. Study outcomes and limitations: TCRB CDR3 length was moderately but significantly reduced in all four CD4+ subsets of Type 1 diabetes patients.

Remarks on this clone: Its antigen is still unknown.

Germline V gene data show CDR1 as MGHDK and CDR2 as SYGVNS. This CDR3 spans 13 amino acids. The V end lost 4 bases, the J end lost 0 bases, and 7 bases lay between the germline ends. Reverse transcription of all isolated RNA meant that expressed TCRB transcripts were sequenced. TCRdb keeps only in-frame clones here, not all; method: immunoSEQ multiplex PCR. Of about 240,000 clones in the sample, approximately 15% are singletons; the top ten hold approximately 0.018%. The TCR comes from a man younger than 45 with type 1 diabetes. The chain has TRBV25-1 and TRBJ2-7; D might be TRBD1 (5 bases). Sequenced input: naive CD4+ T cells from blood. The CDR3 loop reads CASSGQGSYEQYF. As DNA, the CDR3 is TGTGCCAGCAGTGGCCAGGGCTCCTACGAGCAGTACTTC.